Listed here is a single T cell receptor beta chain. Germline CDR1 and CDR2: LNHDA and SQIVND (reference sequence). The V and J ends lost 6 bases and 4 bases, in that order; junction bases with no gene match: 6. This CDR3 comprises 15 residues. The sample comes from a study of blood T cell repertoires in COVID-19. Authors' analysis steps: The assay estimated nucleated cells by amplifying reference gene primers. Only in-frame clones appear in the TCRdb table, and some are missing; sequencing was by immunoSEQ multiplex PCR. V and J calls and clone size are those listed in that table; D and trimming were worked out from the DNA. The data contain over 200,000 clones, over 80% of them singletons.

The sequence was obtained from a middle-aged woman who had recovered from COVID-19. The sequenced material came from PBMCs or T cells enriched from blood (not recorded which). The chain combines TRBV19 with TRBJ2-1; 10 bases match TRBD2. The CDR3 DNA reads TGTGCCAGTAGCCCATCTAGCGGGGGTTACAATGAGCAGTTCTTC. Amino acids: CASSPSSGGYNEQFF.